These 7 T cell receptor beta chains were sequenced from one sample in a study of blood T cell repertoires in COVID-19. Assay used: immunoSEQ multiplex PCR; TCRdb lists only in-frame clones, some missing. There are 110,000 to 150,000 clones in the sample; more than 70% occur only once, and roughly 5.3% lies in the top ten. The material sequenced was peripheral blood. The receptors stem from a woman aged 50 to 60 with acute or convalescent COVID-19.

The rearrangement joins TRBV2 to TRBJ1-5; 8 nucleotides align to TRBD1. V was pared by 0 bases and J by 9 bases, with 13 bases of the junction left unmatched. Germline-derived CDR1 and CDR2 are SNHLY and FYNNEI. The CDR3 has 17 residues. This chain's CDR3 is CASSEAPPGQVWGPQHF. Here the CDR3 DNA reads TGTGCCAGCAGTGAAGCTCCGCCGGGACAGGTGTGGGGGCCCCAGCATTTT.

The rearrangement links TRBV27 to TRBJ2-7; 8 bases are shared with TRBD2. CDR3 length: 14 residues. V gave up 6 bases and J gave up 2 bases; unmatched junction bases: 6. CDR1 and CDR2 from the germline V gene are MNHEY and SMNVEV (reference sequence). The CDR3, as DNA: TGTGCCAGCAGCGAGCGGGGGCCGCCCTACGAGCAGTACTTC. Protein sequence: CASSERGPPYEQYF.

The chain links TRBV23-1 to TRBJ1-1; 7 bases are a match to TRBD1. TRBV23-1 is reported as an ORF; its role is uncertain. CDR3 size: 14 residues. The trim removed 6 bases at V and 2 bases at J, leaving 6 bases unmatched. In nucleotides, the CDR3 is TGCGCCAGCAGGTCAGACAGGGCCAACACTGAAGCTTTCTTT. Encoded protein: CASRSDRANTEAFF.

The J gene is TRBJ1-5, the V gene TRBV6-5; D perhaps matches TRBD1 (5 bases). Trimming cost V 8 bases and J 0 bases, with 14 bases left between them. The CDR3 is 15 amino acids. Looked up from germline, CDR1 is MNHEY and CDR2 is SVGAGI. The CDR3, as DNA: TGTGCCAGCCTGGGACGCGGGGTTAGCAATCAGCCCCAGCATTTT. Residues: CASLGRGVSNQPQHF.

CDR3 coding DNA: TGTGCCAGCAAAAGTCCACAGAGAAACTATGGCTACACCTTC. As protein: CASKSPQRNYGYTF. The chain joins TRBV6-6 to TRBJ1-2; D gene unclear. V was clipped by 7 bases and J by 2 bases, with 14 bases between them. The CDR3 is 14 residues long. In germline, CDR1 is MNHNY, CDR2 SVGAGI (reference sequence).

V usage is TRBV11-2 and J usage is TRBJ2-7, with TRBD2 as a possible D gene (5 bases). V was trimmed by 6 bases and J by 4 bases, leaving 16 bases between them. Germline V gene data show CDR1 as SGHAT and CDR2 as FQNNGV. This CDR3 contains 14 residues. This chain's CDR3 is CASSPLFSGYEQYF. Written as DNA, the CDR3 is TGTGCCAGCAGTCCGCTCTTTTCGGGGTACGAGCAGTACTTC.

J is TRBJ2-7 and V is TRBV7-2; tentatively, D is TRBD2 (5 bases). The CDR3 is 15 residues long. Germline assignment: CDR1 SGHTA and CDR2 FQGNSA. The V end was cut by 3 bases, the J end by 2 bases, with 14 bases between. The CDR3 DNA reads TGTGCCAGCAGCTTCTTCTCCGGGGAAACCTACGAGCAGTACTTC. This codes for CASSFFSGETYEQYF.